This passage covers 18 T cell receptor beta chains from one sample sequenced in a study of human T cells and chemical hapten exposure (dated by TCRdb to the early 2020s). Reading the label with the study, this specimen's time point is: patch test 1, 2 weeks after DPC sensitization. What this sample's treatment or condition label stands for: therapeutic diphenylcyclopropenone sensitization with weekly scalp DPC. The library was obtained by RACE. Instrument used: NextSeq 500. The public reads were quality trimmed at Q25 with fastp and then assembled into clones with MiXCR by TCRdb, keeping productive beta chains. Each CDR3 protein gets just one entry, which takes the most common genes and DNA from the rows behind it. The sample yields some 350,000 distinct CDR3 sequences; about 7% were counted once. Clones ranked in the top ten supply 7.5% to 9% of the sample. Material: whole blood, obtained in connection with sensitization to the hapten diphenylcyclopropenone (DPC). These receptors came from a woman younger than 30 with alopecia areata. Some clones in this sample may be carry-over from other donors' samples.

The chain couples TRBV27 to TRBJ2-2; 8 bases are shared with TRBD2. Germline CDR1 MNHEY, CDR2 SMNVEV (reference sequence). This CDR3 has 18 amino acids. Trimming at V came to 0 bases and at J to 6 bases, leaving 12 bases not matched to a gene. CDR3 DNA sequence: TGTGCCAGCAGTTTATCGCGGCGGGGGGCCCAGAGAGCCGGGGAGCTGTTTTTT. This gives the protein CASSLSRRGAQRAGELFF.

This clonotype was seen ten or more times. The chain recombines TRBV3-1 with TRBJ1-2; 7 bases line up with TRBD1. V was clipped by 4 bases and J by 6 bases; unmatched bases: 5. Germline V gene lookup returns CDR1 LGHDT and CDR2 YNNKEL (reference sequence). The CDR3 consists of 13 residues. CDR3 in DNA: TGTGCCAGCAGCCGAACACAGGGGAATGGCTACACCTTC. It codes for CASSRTQGNGYTF.

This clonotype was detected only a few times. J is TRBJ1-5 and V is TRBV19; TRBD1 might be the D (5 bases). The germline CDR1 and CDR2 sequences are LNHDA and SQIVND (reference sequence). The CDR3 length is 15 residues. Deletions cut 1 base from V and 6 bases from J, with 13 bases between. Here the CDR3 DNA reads TGTGCCAGTAGTATAGGGCGGGGGTACGCTCAGCCCCAGCATTTT. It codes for CASSIGRGYAQPQHF.

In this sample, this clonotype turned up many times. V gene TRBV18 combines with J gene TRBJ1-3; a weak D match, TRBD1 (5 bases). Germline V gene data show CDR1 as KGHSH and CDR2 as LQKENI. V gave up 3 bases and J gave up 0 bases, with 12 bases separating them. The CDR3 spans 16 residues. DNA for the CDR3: TGTGCCAGCTCACCCTACGACAGCTCCTCTGGAAACACCATATATTTT. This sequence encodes CASSPYDSSSGNTIYF.

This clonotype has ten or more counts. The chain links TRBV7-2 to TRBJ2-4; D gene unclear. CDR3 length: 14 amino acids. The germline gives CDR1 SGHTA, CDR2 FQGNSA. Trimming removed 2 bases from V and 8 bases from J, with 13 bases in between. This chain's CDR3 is CASSLQKGRDIQYF. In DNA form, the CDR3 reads TGTGCCAGCAGCTTACAGAAGGGTAGGGACATTCAGTACTTC.

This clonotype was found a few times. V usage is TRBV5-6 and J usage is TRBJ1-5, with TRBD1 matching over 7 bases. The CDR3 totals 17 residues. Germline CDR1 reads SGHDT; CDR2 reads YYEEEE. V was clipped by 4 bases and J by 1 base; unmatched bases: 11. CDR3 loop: CASSNYDRALSNQPQHF. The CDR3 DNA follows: TGTGCCAGCAGCAACTACGACAGGGCTCTCAGCAATCAGCCCCAGCATTTT.

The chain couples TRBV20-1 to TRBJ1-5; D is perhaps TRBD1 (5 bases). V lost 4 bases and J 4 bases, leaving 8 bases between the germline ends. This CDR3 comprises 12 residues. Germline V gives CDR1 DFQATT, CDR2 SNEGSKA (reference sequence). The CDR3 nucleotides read TGCAGTGCTAACCGACAGAATCAGCCCCAGCATTTT. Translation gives CSANRQNQPQHF.

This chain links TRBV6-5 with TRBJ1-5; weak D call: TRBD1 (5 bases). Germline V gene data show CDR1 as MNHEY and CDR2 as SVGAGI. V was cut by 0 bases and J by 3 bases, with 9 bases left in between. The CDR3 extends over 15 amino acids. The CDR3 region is CASSYSGGFNQPQHF. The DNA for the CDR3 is TGTGCCAGCAGTTACTCTGGGGGTTTCAATCAGCCCCAGCATTTT.

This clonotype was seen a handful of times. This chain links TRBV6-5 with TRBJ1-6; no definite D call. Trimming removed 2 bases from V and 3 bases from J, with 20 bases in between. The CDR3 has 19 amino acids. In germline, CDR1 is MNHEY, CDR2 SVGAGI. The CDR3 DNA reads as TGTGCCAGCAGTTACAGGTCGCCGGACGGCCGACTCTATAATTCACCCCTCCACTTT. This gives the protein CASSYRSPDGRLYNSPLHF.

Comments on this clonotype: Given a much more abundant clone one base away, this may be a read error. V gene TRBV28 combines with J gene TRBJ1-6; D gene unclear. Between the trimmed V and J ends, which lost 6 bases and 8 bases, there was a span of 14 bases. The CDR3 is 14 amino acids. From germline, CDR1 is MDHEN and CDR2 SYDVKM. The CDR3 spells CASRPGSSYSPLHF. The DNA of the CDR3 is TGTGCCAGCAGACCCGGGAGCAGTTATTCACCCCTCCACTTT. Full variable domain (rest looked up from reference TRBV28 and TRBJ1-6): DVKVTQSSRYLVKRTGEKVFLECVQDMDHENMFWYRQDPGLGLRLIYFSYDVKMKEKGDIPEGYSVSREKKERFSLILESASTNQTSMYLCASRPGSSYSPLHFGNGTRLTVT.

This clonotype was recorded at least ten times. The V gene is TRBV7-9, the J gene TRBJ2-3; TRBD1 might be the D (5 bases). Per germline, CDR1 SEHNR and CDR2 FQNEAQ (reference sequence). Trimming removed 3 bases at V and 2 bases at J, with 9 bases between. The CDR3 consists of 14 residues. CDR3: CASSFDRYTDTQYF. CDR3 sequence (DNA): TGTGCCAGCAGCTTTGACAGATACACAGATACGCAGTATTTT.

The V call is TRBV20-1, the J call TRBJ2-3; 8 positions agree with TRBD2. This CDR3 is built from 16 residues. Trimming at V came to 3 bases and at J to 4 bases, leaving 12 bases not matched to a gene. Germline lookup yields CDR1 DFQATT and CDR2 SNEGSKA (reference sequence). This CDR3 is CSASPSIAGPPDTQYF. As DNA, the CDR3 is TGCAGTGCTAGCCCCTCCATAGCGGGGCCCCCAGATACGCAGTATTTT.

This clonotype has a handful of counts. CDR3 nucleotide sequence: TGTGCCACCAGCCGGGACAGGACCCCGAACACCGGGGAGCTGTTTTTT. Translation gives CATSRDRTPNTGELFF. This sequence joins TRBV24-1 and TRBJ2-2, with 8 bases that match TRBD1. The ends lost 7 bases at V and 0 bases at J; junction bases unmatched: 6. Germline V lookup: CDR1 KGHDR, CDR2 SFDVKD. The CDR3 spans 16 residues.

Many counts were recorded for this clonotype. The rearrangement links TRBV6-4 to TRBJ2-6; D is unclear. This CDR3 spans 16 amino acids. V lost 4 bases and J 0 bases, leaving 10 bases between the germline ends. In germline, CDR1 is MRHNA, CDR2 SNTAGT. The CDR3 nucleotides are TGTGCCAGCAGTGCCCGTATGGGCTCTGGGGCCAACGTCCTGACTTTC. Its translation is CASSARMGSGANVLTF.

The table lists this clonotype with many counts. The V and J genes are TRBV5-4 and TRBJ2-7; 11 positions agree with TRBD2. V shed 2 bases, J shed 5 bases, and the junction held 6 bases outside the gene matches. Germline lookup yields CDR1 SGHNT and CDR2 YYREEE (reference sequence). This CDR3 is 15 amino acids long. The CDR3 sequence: CASSFSGGAVDEQYF. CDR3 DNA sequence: TGTGCCAGCAGCTTTAGCGGGGGGGCAGTCGACGAGCAGTACTTC.

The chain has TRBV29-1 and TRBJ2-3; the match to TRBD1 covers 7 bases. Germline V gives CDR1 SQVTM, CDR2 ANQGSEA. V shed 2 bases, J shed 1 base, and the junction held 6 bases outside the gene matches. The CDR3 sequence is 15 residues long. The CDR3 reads CSVEPRQGGTDTQYF. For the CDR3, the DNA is TGCAGCGTTGAACCCCGGCAGGGGGGCACAGATACGCAGTATTTT.

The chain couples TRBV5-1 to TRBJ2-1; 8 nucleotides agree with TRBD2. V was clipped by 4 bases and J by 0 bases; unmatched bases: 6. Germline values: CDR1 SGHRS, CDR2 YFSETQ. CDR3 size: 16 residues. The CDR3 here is CASSATAGASYNEQFF. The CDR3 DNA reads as TGCGCCAGCAGCGCGACAGCGGGGGCCTCCTACAATGAGCAGTTCTTC.

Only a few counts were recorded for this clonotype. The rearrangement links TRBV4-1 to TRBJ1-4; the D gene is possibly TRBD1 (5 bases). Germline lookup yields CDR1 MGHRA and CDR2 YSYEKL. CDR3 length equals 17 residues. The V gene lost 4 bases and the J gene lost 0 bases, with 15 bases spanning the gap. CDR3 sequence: CASSPGRAFATNEKLFF. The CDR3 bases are TGCGCCAGCAGCCCGGGACGGGCTTTTGCAACTAATGAAAAACTGTTTTTT.